This T cell receptor (beta chain) was obtained from a study of blood T cell repertoires in COVID-19. The V end lost 5 bases, the J end lost 3 bases, and 13 bases lay between the germline ends. Germline V gives CDR1 SGHTA, CDR2 FQGNSA. The CDR3 loop spans 15 amino acids. Assay: immunoSEQ multiplex PCR; the TCRdb copy retains only in-frame clones and omits some. Here the sample spans hundreds of thousands of clones, roughly 80% being singletons. The receptor's source is an older man with acute or convalescent COVID-19. V usage is TRBV7-2 and J usage is TRBJ1-4; D is perhaps TRBD1 (6 bases). The sample taken for sequencing was peripheral blood. The CDR3 DNA sequence: TGTGCCAGCAGCGCTTCGAAGGGGGCTAATGAAAAACTGTTTTTT. Amino acid sequence: CASSASKGANEKLFF. The whole variable domain, remainder taken from reference TRBV7-2 and TRBJ1-4, is GAGVSQSPSNKVTEKGKDVELRCDPISGHTALYWYRQSLGQGLEFLIYFQGNSAPDKSGLPSDRFSAERTGGSVSTLTIQRTQQEDSAVYLCASSASKGANEKLFFGSGTQLSVL.